This T cell receptor beta chain was obtained from a study of OX40 agonist ivuxolimab in advanced cancers. Across the study: Dose-escalation subjects each had hepatocellular carcinoma, melanoma, renal cell or head and neck cancer.

This clone was seen a few times. Produced via immunoSEQ multiplex PCR; TCRdb's table is partial and in-frame only. The table lists approximately 48,000 clones, about 80% of them singletons. The CDR3 is 15 residues long. Germline CDR1 reads SSHAT; CDR2 reads FNYEAQ (reference sequence). V lost 4 bases, J lost 6 bases, and 4 bases stayed unmatched. The sequenced sample was CD4+ or CD8+ T cells sorted from blood, obtained in a trial of the OX40 agonist ivuxolimab. The V and J genes are TRBV7-7 and TRBJ2-7, with 15 positions matching TRBD2. The sequence was obtained from an adult with an advanced solid tumor such as melanoma, head and neck, liver or kidney cancer. The CDR3 DNA follows: TGTGCCAGCAGCTCGGGACTAGCGGGAGGCGGCGAGCAGTACTTC. Translated: CASSSGLAGGGEQYF. The complete variable domain, with remaining parts taken from reference TRBV7-7 and TRBJ2-7, reads GAGVSQSPRYKVTKRGQDVTLRCDPISSHATLYWYQQALGQGPEFLTYFNYEAQPDKSGLPSDRFSAERPEGSISTLTIQRTEQRDSAMYRCASSSGLAGGGEQYFGPGTRLTVT.